The 32 T cell receptor beta chains below all came from one sample that was sequenced in a study of T cells after yellow fever vaccination. TCRdb reprocessed the 5' RACE reads with MiXCR, giving one entry per CDR3 protein. The sample holds around 600,000 distinct CDR3 sequences, 9% to 15% seen once. This material consisted of PBMCs, taken on the day of the yellow fever booster vaccination. The receptors come from a man aged 25 to 45 who received the YFV17D yellow fever vaccine.

This clonotype was picked up a small number of times. The chain has TRBV5-6 and TRBJ1-1; D unresolved. Germline CDR1 is SGHDT and CDR2 is YYEEEE. Trimming took off 8 bases at V and 3 bases at J, with 11 bases between the two ends. This CDR3 region has 12 residues. CDR3: CARSPGDTEAFF. The CDR3 bases are TGTGCCAGGAGTCCCGGGGACACTGAAGCTTTCTTT.

This clonotype was observed a handful of times. The chain links TRBV9 to TRBJ2-1, with a weak D call TRBD2 (5 bases). There are 16 residues in the CDR3. The germline V gene encodes CDR1 SGDLS and CDR2 YYNGEE. V gave up 0 bases and J gave up 2 bases, with 12 bases separating them. The CDR3 region is CASSVEPGRTYNEQFF. Written as DNA, the CDR3 is TGTGCCAGCAGCGTAGAACCGGGAAGAACCTACAATGAGCAGTTCTTC.

This clonotype was seen repeatedly, ten times or more. The chain carries TRBV5-5 and TRBJ2-1, with D perhaps given as TRBD1 or TRBD2 (5 bases each). The CDR3 spans 16 residues. Germline V gene lookup returns CDR1 SGHKS and CDR2 YYEKEE (reference sequence). Deletions cut 4 bases from V and 0 bases from J, with 14 bases between. The CDR3 bases are TGTGCCAGCAGCCAATCCGGGGCCAGCTCCTACAATGAGCAGTTCTTC. This encodes CASSQSGASSYNEQFF.

V is TRBV6-5 and J is TRBJ2-1; weak D call: TRBD1 (6 bases). V lost 1 base and J lost 9, with 19 bases in between. This CDR3 has 16 residues. Germline V gene lookup returns CDR1 MNHEY and CDR2 SVGAGI. The CDR3 loop reads CASSYYPTGPTAEQFF. The CDR3 DNA reads TGTGCCAGCAGTTACTACCCGACAGGACCCACAGCTGAGCAGTTCTTC.

A few counts support this clonotype. The gene calls are TRBV25-1 and TRBJ2-1; D uncertain. V was pared by 1 base and J by 10 bases, with 8 bases between. The CDR3 runs 12 residues. Germline V gene sequence: CDR1 MGHDK, CDR2 SYGVNS. The DNA for the CDR3 is TGTGCCAGCAGTGAATTTGGGCGGGAGCAGTTCTTC. It specifies CASSEFGREQFF. The full variable domain, completed using reference TRBV25-1 and TRBJ2-1, is EADIYQTPRYLVIGTGKKITLECSQTMGHDKMYWYQQDPGMELHLIHYSYGVNSTEKGDLSSESTVSRIRTEHFPLTLESARPSHTSQYLCASSEFGREQFFGPGTRLTVL.

This rearrangement joins TRBV12-3 or TRBV12-4 to TRBJ2-3, with D possibly matching TRBD2 (6 bases). V was cut by 3 bases and J by 1 base, with 14 bases left in between. CDR3 length: 16 amino acids. CDR3 sequence (DNA): TGTGCCAGCAGTTTTGGGGCGGGGAGTGGCACAGATACGCAGTATTTT. It yields the protein CASSFGAGSGTDTQYF.

The chain recombines TRBV24-1 with TRBJ2-1; TRBD1 agrees at 8 bases. With 4 bases clipped from V and 10 bases from J, the junction kept 11 bases outside the gene matches. Germline V gives CDR1 KGHDR, CDR2 SFDVKD. The length of the CDR3 is 15 residues. The CDR3 loop is CATSESTGVDWEQFF. The CDR3 region has the DNA TGTGCCACCAGTGAGTCGACAGGGGTGGACTGGGAGCAGTTCTTC.

The chain combines TRBV9 with TRBJ2-2; D gene unclear. Trimming took 4 bases from V and 0 from J, leaving 13 bases between them. This CDR3 is built from 16 residues. The germline gives CDR1 SGDLS, CDR2 YYNGEE. The CDR3 here is CASSLTLGANTGELFF. In nucleotides, the CDR3 is TGTGCCAGCAGCCTCACCCTAGGCGCGAACACCGGGGAGCTGTTTTTT.

V and J are TRBV5-1 and TRBJ2-1; D remains unclear. In germline, CDR1 is SGHRS, CDR2 YFSETQ. Trimming took off 4 bases at V and 6 bases at J, with 11 bases between the two ends. The CDR3 has 13 amino acids. In nucleotides, the CDR3 is TGCGCCAGCAGCGCTTATTCTAGCAATGAGCAGTTCTTC. Protein: CASSAYSSNEQFF.

The chain combines TRBV18 with TRBJ2-7; D might be TRBD2 (6 bases). V was shortened by 3 bases and J by 7 bases, with 13 bases between the two germline ends. The CDR3 is made up of 13 amino acids. Looked up from germline, CDR1 is KGHSH and CDR2 is LQKENI. In nucleotides, the CDR3 is TGTGCCAGCTCACCTAACGGGGCGGGAGAGCAGTACTTC. Encoded protein: CASSPNGAGEQYF. Full variable domain (rest looked up from reference TRBV18 and TRBJ2-7): NAGVMQNPRHLVRRRGQEARLRCSPMKGHSHVYWYRQLPEEGLKFMVYLQKENIIDESGMPKERFSAEFPKEGPSILRIQQVVRGDSAAYFCASSPNGAGEQYFGPGTRLTVT.

J is TRBJ2-7 and V is TRBV6-2 or TRBV6-3; TRBD1 agrees at 8 bases. The junction had 10 bases not matched to a gene; V was cut back by 4 bases and J by 5 bases. Germline V CDR1 and CDR2: MNHEY, SVGEGT. This CDR3 region has 15 residues. The CDR3 loop reads CASSFLPDRADEQYF. Written as DNA, the CDR3 is TGTGCCAGCAGTTTTCTCCCGGACAGGGCAGACGAGCAGTACTTC.

The gene calls are TRBV6-1 and TRBJ2-7, with 11 bases fitting TRBD1. CDR3 length equals 14 residues. Germline V lookup: CDR1 MNHNS, CDR2 SASEGT. V trimming: 6 bases; J trimming: 2 bases; junction bases outside the gene matches: 3. The CDR3, as DNA: TGTGCCAGCAGACGGACAGGGGGCGCCTACGAGCAGTACTTC. Protein: CASRRTGGAYEQYF.

In this sample, this clonotype turned up a few times. V is TRBV7-2 and J is TRBJ2-1, with D perhaps matching TRBD1 (6 bases). The CDR3 runs to 16 residues. Germline CDR1 and CDR2: SGHTA and FQGNSA. V lost 2 bases, J lost 1 base, and 12 bases lay in between. In nucleotides, the CDR3 is TGTGCCAGCAGCTTACTTTATACAGGGTCCTACAATGAGCAGTTCTTC. Its protein is CASSLLYTGSYNEQFF.

The gene calls are TRBV10-3 and TRBJ2-3; 14 bases fit TRBD2. Germline CDR1 is ENHRY and CDR2 is SYGVKD. The CDR3 totals 17 residues. Trimming removed 4 bases from V and 2 bases from J; junction bases left unmatched: 5. This CDR3 is CAISALTSGRDTDTQYF. The CDR3, as DNA: TGTGCCATCAGTGCACTGACTAGCGGGAGGGACACAGATACGCAGTATTTT.

The chain combines TRBV11-2 with TRBJ2-7; 9 nucleotides align to TRBD1. CDR1 and CDR2 (germline): SGHAT, FQNNGV. Losses at the gene ends were 7 bases for V and 5 bases for J; bases not matched to a gene: 18. CDR3 length: 17 amino acids. CDR3 amino acids: CASTSLRSRDRAHEQYF. The CDR3 DNA sequence: TGTGCCAGCACCTCCCTCCGGTCCCGGGACAGGGCCCACGAGCAGTACTTC.

The V and J genes are TRBV14 and TRBJ2-7; D uncertain. Trimming stripped 5 bases from V and 6 bases from J, with 8 bases between. The CDR3 has 11 amino acids. The V gene's germline CDR1 is SGHDN and CDR2 FVKESK. The DNA of the CDR3 is TGTGCCAGCAGCTATCTCAGCGAGCAGTACTTC. This gives the protein CASSYLSEQYF.

This clonotype appeared a few times. The genes are TRBV5-1 and TRBJ2-7, with 8 bases fitting TRBD2. The germline V gene has CDR1 SGHRS and CDR2 YFSETQ. The CDR3 sequence is 16 residues long. J lost 3 bases, V lost 4 bases, and 12 bases had no gene match. CDR3 sequence reads: CASSNRGSGILYEQYF. CDR3 DNA sequence: TGCGCCAGCAGCAACCGGGGTAGCGGGATCCTCTACGAGCAGTACTTC.

This clonotype was observed a handful of times. This chain connects TRBV30 to TRBJ1-2, with 7 positions matching TRBD1. The V segment lost 5 bases and the J segment 0 bases; nucleotides outside the gene matches: 6. Germline-derived CDR1 and CDR2 are GTSNPN and SVGIG (reference sequence). The CDR3 extends over 14 amino acids. The CDR3 here is CAWGPQGANYGYTF. The CDR3 region has the DNA TGTGCCTGGGGCCCCCAGGGGGCTAACTATGGCTACACCTTC.

The chain uses TRBV7-2 and TRBJ2-3; possible D gene TRBD2, 6 bases. The CDR3 is made up of 16 amino acids. V was trimmed by 3 bases and J by 4 bases, leaving 17 bases between them. Germline lookup yields CDR1 SGHTA and CDR2 FQGNSA. The DNA for the CDR3 is TGTGCCAGCAGCTTGGGACTCGCTATTACCTCAGATACGCAGTATTTT. It encodes CASSLGLAITSDTQYF.

This clonotype has just a few counts. The chain links TRBV12-3 or TRBV12-4 to TRBJ2-1; 9 nucleotides line up with TRBD2. The CDR3 covers 16 residues. The V gene end was trimmed by 3 bases and the J gene end by 9 bases; junction bases not matched to a gene: 12. The CDR3 reads CASSFGLAGPGGEQFF. CDR3 bases: TGTGCCAGCAGTTTTGGCCTAGCGGGACCCGGAGGTGAGCAGTTCTTC.

The chain employs TRBV5-1 and TRBJ2-7, with a tentative D call TRBD1 (5 bases). The CDR3 is 12 residues long. Trimming removed 4 bases at V and 4 bases at J, with 9 bases between. Germline-derived CDR1 and CDR2 are SGHRS and YFSETQ. The CDR3 bases are TGCGCCAGCAGCGTGACAGAATACGAGCAGTACTTC. Translated: CASSVTEYEQYF. Full variable domain (remainder filled in from reference TRBV5-1 and TRBJ2-7): KAGVTQTPRYLIKTRGQQVTLSCSPISGHRSVSWYQQTPGQGLQFLFEYFSETQRNKGNFPGRFSGRQFSNSRSEMNVSTLELGDSALYLCASSVTEYEQYFGPGTRLTVT.

The sample holds a few counts of this clonotype. The chain links TRBV15 to TRBJ2-6; 7 positions agree with TRBD1. From germline, CDR1 is LNHNV and CDR2 YYDKDF (reference sequence). The trim removed 5 bases at V and 2 bases at J, leaving 6 bases unmatched. The CDR3 extends over 16 amino acids. The CDR3 coding sequence is TGTGCCACCAGCTGGGAAGACAGGGCTGGGGCCAACGTCCTGACTTTC. This codes for CATSWEDRAGANVLTF.

The V gene is TRBV23-1, the J gene TRBJ2-5, with D possibly matching TRBD2 (5 bases). TRBV23-1 is annotated as an ORF whose role is uncertain. The CDR3 consists of 12 residues. This chain's CDR3 is CACHGDQETQYF. The CDR3 DNA reads as TGCGCTTGCCACGGGGACCAAGAGACCCAGTACTTC.

This clonotype was counted only a few times. The chain combines TRBV12-5 with TRBJ1-2; no reliable D call. From germline, CDR1 is LGHNT and CDR2 FRNRAP. Trimming took 0 bases from V and 2 from J, leaving 7 bases between them. The CDR3 contains 14 residues. The CDR3 region has the DNA TGTGCTAGTGGTTTGGTACCAGAAAACTATGGCTACACCTTC. Translating it yields CASGLVPENYGYTF.

This clonotype was detected ten times or more. The CDR3 sequence is CASSPGPTSGRTETQYF. In nucleotides, the CDR3 is TGTGCCAGCAGTCCAGGTCCGACTAGCGGGAGGACAGAGACCCAGTACTTC. This chain uses TRBV9 with TRBJ2-5, with TRBD2 matching 13 bases. This CDR3 contains 17 residues. The junction had 11 bases not matched to a gene; V was cut back by 5 bases and J by 4 bases. Germline CDR1 and CDR2: SGDLS and YYNGEE.

In its sample, this clonotype was seen a few times. This rearrangement joins TRBV9 to TRBJ2-2; D call uncertain. CDR1 is SGDLS, CDR2 YYNGEE, per germline. This CDR3 is 12 amino acids long. Trimming left V 0 bases short and J 6 bases short, with 3 bases between. CDR3 DNA sequence: TGTGCCAGCAGCGTAGTTTCCGGGGAGCTGTTTTTT. It encodes CASSVVSGELFF.

DNA for the CDR3: TGTGCCAGCAGCTTATACGGGGTCTTCGAGCAGTACTTC. It specifies CASSLYGVFEQYF. This chain links TRBV11-2 with TRBJ2-7; D is possibly TRBD2 (5 bases). The CDR3 sequence is 13 residues long. CDR1 SGHAT and CDR2 FQNNGV come from the germline V gene. V was cut by 2 bases and J by 6 bases, with 11 bases left in between.

This chain connects TRBV7-2 to TRBJ1-3; D might be TRBD1 (6 bases). Trimming took 5 bases from V and 7 from J, leaving 15 bases between them. The CDR3 is 14 amino acids. Germline-derived CDR1 and CDR2 are SGHTA and FQGNSA. The CDR3 is CASSVGGASNTIYF. The CDR3 DNA is TGTGCCAGCAGCGTCGGGGGGGCCTCCAACACCATATATTTT.

The J gene is TRBJ1-4, the V gene TRBV20-1; D gene ambiguous. The germline V and J ends were trimmed by 1 base and 1 base, with 10 bases remaining between them. CDR1 is DFQATT, CDR2 SNEGSKA, per germline (reference sequence). The CDR3 is 15 residues long. The DNA of the CDR3 is TGCAGTGCTAGAGGGGCGTTGAGAACTAATGAAAAACTGTTTTTT. It is translated as CSARGALRTNEKLFF.

The rearrangement links TRBV20-1 to TRBJ2-1; tentatively, D is TRBD1 or TRBD2 (5 bases each). CDR1 DFQATT and CDR2 SNEGSKA come from the germline V gene (reference sequence). The CDR3 length is 16 residues. V was trimmed by 2 bases and J by 2 bases, leaving 16 bases between them. CDR3 loop: CSARIYGAEAYNEQFF. Written as DNA, the CDR3 is TGCAGTGCTAGAATCTACGGGGCTGAGGCCTACAATGAGCAGTTCTTC.

The table lists this clonotype with a few counts. J is TRBJ2-1 and V is TRBV29-1; 10 nucleotides line up with TRBD2. Germline CDR1 is SQVTM and CDR2 is ANQGSEA. Trimming removed 2 bases from V and 7 bases from J; junction bases left unmatched: 11. The CDR3 spans 16 residues. CDR3 residues: CSVEPITSGTANEQFF. Written as DNA, the CDR3 is TGCAGCGTTGAACCCATTACTAGCGGGACGGCGAATGAGCAGTTCTTC.

A few counts support this clonotype. The chain uses TRBV12-3 or TRBV12-4 and TRBJ2-7, with 9 bases fitting TRBD2. The length of the CDR3 is 11 residues. Trimming cost V 5 bases and J 11 bases; bases outside gene matches: 4. The CDR3 DNA reads TGTGCCAGCAGTACCGGACTAGCGAAGTACTTC. Protein sequence: CASSTGLAKYF.